A single T cell receptor beta chain is shown here with its context. Antigen: not known. These data originate in a study of T cells in Graves' hyperthyroidism and ophthalmopathy. Trimming took 6 bases from V and 0 from J; bases not matched to a gene: 9. The CDR3 has 16 residues. CDR1 is MDHEN, CDR2 SYDVKM, per germline. Each ophthalmopathy patient scored at least 3 on the Clinical Activity Score and at least 4 on NOSPECS grade, with duration under 3 months. Diagnoses were made from clinical symptoms, serum measures (thyroxine and TRAb), thyroid ultrasound and orbital computed tomography. 9 to 10 ml fresh peripheral blood yielded the PBMCs. Study-wide points: Also found in blood were most expanded thyroid clonotypes above 0.001.

TCR beta CDR3 sequences were amplified from RNA transcripts. When the TCR CDR3 underwent first-round RT-PCR, the HTBI primer set was used. TCRdb re-called the multiplex PCR reads through MiXCR, storing one row per CDR3 protein. Among 500,000 or so distinct CDR3 sequences listed, roughly 17% were seen once. The sequenced sample consisted of blood. The origin of this receptor is a woman aged 18-30 years with Graves' ophthalmopathy. V and J are TRBV28 and TRBJ2-3; 7 bases align to TRBD2. This CDR3 reads CASSAPGGVSTDTQYF. CDR3 nucleotides: TGTGCCAGCAGCGCCCCGGGGGGAGTGAGCACAGATACGCAGTATTTT.